The present T cell receptor beta chain was sequenced within a study of somatic mutations in cytotoxic T cells in rheumatoid arthritis. The overall study: Certain V beta antibody-stained T-cell populations, V beta1+ cells sequenced for TCRB among them, were flow-sorted to nearly 100% purity. Study-level results: Unidentified antigens were the targets of the expanded CD8+ clones. The study found no significant difference in CD8+ T-cell clonality between rheumatoid arthritis patients and age-matched healthy controls.

To note about this clone: The antigen is unknown.

Germline assignment: CDR1 PRHDT and CDR2 FYEKMQ (reference sequence). Trimming pared 0 bases from V and 2 bases from J, leaving 8 bases between. This CDR3 contains 14 residues. Original methodology: The authors compared patient CD8+ clones larger than 1% against published virus-specific TCRB sequences. Only a few of these clones matched. Sequenced by immunoSEQ multiplex PCR; TCRdb stores in-frame clones only, minus some. That table supplies the V and J calls and clone size; D and trimming were determined from the DNA. This sample has 7,500 to 10,000 clones, with nearly 80% found just once. This sequence originates from an adult with rheumatoid arthritis. Sequenced sample: CD8+ T cells sorted from blood. The chain joins TRBV13 to TRBJ2-7; D is unresolved. DNA for the CDR3: TGTGCCAGCAGCTTAGGGGACGAGGCCTACGAGCAGTACTTC. Its translation: CASSLGDEAYEQYF.